Here is one T cell receptor beta chain with its context. Its antigen is currently unknown. These data originate in a study of T cell responses to AZD1222 COVID-19 vaccine. General study results and limits: The donors showed a predominance of white British ancestry and of females, with possible underestimation of clonal diversity.

The ends were cut back, 0 bases at V and 6 bases at J, with 12 bases in the middle. Germline V gene sequence: CDR1 SNHLY, CDR2 FYNNEI. The CDR3 sequence is 15 residues long. Sequencing was performed with immunoSEQ multiplex PCR; in TCRdb, only in-frame clones are kept and a portion is missing. The sample carries some 83,000 clones, approximately 90% recorded once. Sequencing was performed on peripheral blood, taken on day 0 of AZD1222 vaccination. The gene calls are TRBV2 and TRBJ1-5; unclear D gene. This receptor was identified in an adult in good health. CDR3 DNA sequence: TGTGCCAGCAGTGAAGCCACAAATATAGGTCAGCCCCAGCATTTT. This gives the protein CASSEATNIGQPQHF.